This T cell receptor (beta chain) was observed in a study of blood T cell repertoires in COVID-19. Original data processing: Nucleated cell counts were estimated from reference gene primer amplification. Assay: immunoSEQ multiplex PCR; the TCRdb copy retains only in-frame clones and omits some. V and J calls and clone size follow that table, whereas D and trimming were derived from the DNA. The repertoire holds 250,000 or so clones, with 82% as singletons. In its sample, this clone was seen once. Germline V lookup: CDR1 SEHNR, CDR2 FQNEAQ (reference sequence). The CDR3 runs 13 residues. V shed 8 bases, J shed 3 bases, and the junction held 6 bases outside the gene matches.

The sequenced material came from peripheral blood. This sequence originates from a woman in her seventies with acute or convalescent COVID-19. This chain connects TRBV7-9 to TRBJ2-5; 7 bases fit TRBD2. CDR3 loop: CASSTRGKETQYF. The CDR3 DNA reads as TGTGCCAGCTCCACGCGGGGGAAAGAGACCCAGTACTTC.